This passage covers 25 T cell receptor beta chains from one sample sequenced in a study of blood T cell repertoires in COVID-19. The repertoire was sequenced with immunoSEQ multiplex PCR; TCRdb's copy has only in-frame clones and lacks some. The sample comprises around 240,000 clones, over 75% of which are singletons, and approximately 2% rests with the top ten. Sequencing was carried out using PBMCs or T cells enriched from blood (not recorded which). Source of these receptors: a woman between 50 and 59 years old who had recovered from COVID-19.

The genes are TRBV27 and TRBJ2-7, with 7 nucleotides matching TRBD1. This CDR3 has 14 residues. Germline lookup yields CDR1 MNHEY and CDR2 SMNVEV (reference sequence). With V trimmed by 7 bases and J by 1 base, 7 bases remained unmatched. CDR3 sequence: CASTSRQGSYEQYF. The DNA of the CDR3 is TGTGCCAGCACCTCTCGACAGGGATCCTACGAGCAGTACTTC.

The chain joins TRBV27 to TRBJ1-1, with D tentatively TRBD1 (5 bases). Germline V gene lookup returns CDR1 MNHEY and CDR2 SMNVEV (reference sequence). This CDR3 has 13 amino acids. V dropped 3 bases and J dropped 7 bases, with 12 bases sitting between them. CDR3 in amino acids: CASSFRRDGEAFF. In DNA form, the CDR3 reads TGTGCCAGCAGTTTTAGGAGGGACGGTGAAGCTTTCTTT.

The rearrangement joins TRBV12-3 or TRBV12-4 to TRBJ1-1, with D hard to call. The V gene lost 0 bases and the J gene lost 7 bases, with 9 bases spanning the gap. This CDR3 is built from 13 residues. CDR3 in DNA: TGTGCCAGCAGTTTAGCTTTGGCGGTTGAAGCTTTCTTT. Encoded protein: CASSLALAVEAFF.

This chain uses TRBV3-1 (or the pseudogene TRBV3-2) with TRBJ2-1; 12 bases are a match to TRBD2. V trimming: 6 bases; J trimming: 7 bases; junction bases outside the gene matches: 10. The germline V gene encodes CDR1 LGHDT and CDR2 YNNKEL (reference sequence). The length of the CDR3 is 16 residues. The CDR3 spells CASSLRLAGARNEQFF. The CDR3 nucleotides are TGTGCCAGCAGTCTTCGACTAGCGGGAGCTAGGAATGAGCAGTTCTTC.

CDR3 sequence (DNA): TGTGCCAGTAGCGGCAGGGCGCTCACTGAAGCTTTCTTT. Protein product: CASSGRALTEAFF. The chain combines TRBV19 with TRBJ1-1; TRBD1 might be the D (5 bases). Looked up from germline, CDR1 is LNHDA and CDR2 is SQIVND (reference sequence). V was pared by 6 bases and J by 4 bases, with 12 bases between. This CDR3 is built from 13 residues.

This clone was seen many times. The chain couples TRBV5-4 to TRBJ2-7; D remains unclear. The ends were cut back, 2 bases at V and 7 bases at J, with 10 bases in the middle. The CDR3 is 12 residues long. Germline V gene lookup returns CDR1 SGHNT and CDR2 YYREEE (reference sequence). CDR3 in amino acids: CASSFKSMEQYF. Here the CDR3 DNA reads TGTGCCAGCAGCTTCAAATCTATGGAGCAGTACTTC.

The V gene is TRBV5-5, the J gene TRBJ2-7; 9 bases agree with TRBD1. The V segment lost 5 bases and the J segment 4 bases; nucleotides outside the gene matches: 7. The V gene's germline CDR1 is SGHKS and CDR2 YYEKEE (reference sequence). The CDR3 runs to 14 residues. The CDR3 nucleotides are TGTGCCAGCAGACCCTGGACAGGGGCATACGAGCAGTACTTC. This sequence encodes CASRPWTGAYEQYF.

The V and J genes are TRBV18 and TRBJ2-3; D might be TRBD2 (6 bases). V was pared by 3 bases and J by 4 bases, with 17 bases between. Per germline, CDR1 KGHSH and CDR2 LQKENI. CDR3 length: 16 residues. CDR3 nucleotides: TGTGCCAGCTCACCTCGCGGGACTTCCGGGGCAGATACGCAGTATTTT. Its protein is CASSPRGTSGADTQYF.

This chain links TRBV29-1 with TRBJ2-3, with D possibly matching TRBD2 (5 bases). Between the trimmed V and J ends, which lost 7 bases and 2 bases, there was a span of 13 bases. The CDR3 is 13 amino acids. Germline values: CDR1 SQVTM, CDR2 ANQGSEA. The CDR3 sequence: CSAARAHTDTQYF. CDR3 coding DNA: TGCAGCGCTGCGCGGGCACACACAGATACGCAGTATTTT.

The chain joins TRBV6-5 to TRBJ1-1; 8 bases map to TRBD1. CDR3 size: 14 residues. V dropped 6 bases and J dropped 5; count of bases not matched to a gene: 8. Germline CDR1 MNHEY, CDR2 SVGAGI. The CDR3 loop reads CASRAGGSLTEAFF. As DNA, the CDR3 is TGTGCCAGCAGGGCAGGGGGCTCTCTTACTGAAGCTTTCTTT.

The gene calls are TRBV5-1 and TRBJ2-1, with 8 bases matching TRBD1. The CDR3 length is 16 residues. V shed 4 bases, J shed 1 base, and the junction held 7 bases outside the gene matches. The germline gives CDR1 SGHRS, CDR2 YFSETQ. CDR3 sequence reads: CASSLLQGVSYNEQFF. CDR3 in DNA: TGCGCCAGCAGCCTGTTACAGGGGGTTTCCTACAATGAGCAGTTCTTC.

This clone was picked up one time. The rearrangement uses TRBV5-1 and TRBJ2-4; the match to TRBD2 covers 8 bases. V shed 0 bases and J 0 bases; nucleotides not matched to a gene: 8. Germline V gives CDR1 SGHRS, CDR2 YFSETQ. The CDR3 extends over 18 amino acids. In nucleotides, the CDR3 is TGCGCCAGCAGCTTGGGACTAGCGACAACCGGAGCCAAAAACATTCAGTACTTC. Protein sequence: CASSLGLATTGAKNIQYF. Based on the CDR3 plus reference TRBV5-1 and TRBJ2-4, the full variable domain is KAGVTQTPRYLIKTRGQQVTLSCSPISGHRSVSWYQQTPGQGLQFLFEYFSETQRNKGNFPGRFSGRQFSNSRSEMNVSTLELGDSALYLCASSLGLATTGAKNIQYFGAGTRLSVL.

The chain couples TRBV5-1 to TRBJ2-1; a possible D gene is TRBD1 (6 bases). Germline values: CDR1 SGHRS, CDR2 YFSETQ. Trimming shortened V by 2 bases and J by 2 bases, and 14 bases separated the two germline ends. This CDR3 has 16 residues. In DNA, the CDR3 is TGCGCCAGCAGCTTCTACAGGGATTCACCCTACAATGAGCAGTTCTTC. Translating it yields CASSFYRDSPYNEQFF. Together with reference TRBV5-1 and TRBJ2-1, the CDR3 gives the full variable domain: KAGVTQTPRYLIKTRGQQVTLSCSPISGHRSVSWYQQTPGQGLQFLFEYFSETQRNKGNFPGRFSGRQFSNSRSEMNVSTLELGDSALYLCASSFYRDSPYNEQFFGPGTRLTVL.

This chain's CDR3 is CASSSYGGEDTEAFF. The DNA for the CDR3 is TGTGCCAGCAGCTCCTATGGGGGGGAAGACACTGAAGCTTTCTTT. V usage is TRBV6-5 and J usage is TRBJ1-1, with a weak D call TRBD1 (5 bases). The CDR3 is made up of 15 amino acids. Trimming removed 6 bases from V and 3 bases from J, with 17 bases in between. The germline gives CDR1 MNHEY, CDR2 SVGAGI.

The chain employs TRBV12-3 or TRBV12-4 and TRBJ2-7, with D perhaps matching TRBD2 (5 bases). The ends were cut back, 6 bases at V and 0 bases at J, with 6 bases in the middle. The CDR3 runs 12 residues. DNA for the CDR3: TGTGCCAGCAGCCGGGGCTCCTACGAGCAGTACTTC. As protein: CASSRGSYEQYF.

This rearrangement joins TRBV6-5 to TRBJ2-3, with TRBD2 matching over 9 bases. The CDR3 runs 14 residues. Germline CDR1 reads MNHEY; CDR2 reads SVGAGI. V was clipped by 4 bases and J by 3 bases; unmatched bases: 2. CDR3 nucleotide sequence: TGTGCCAGCAGTTCTAGCGGGGAAACAGATACGCAGTATTTT. Translating gives CASSSSGETDTQYF.

CDR3 bases: TGTGCCACCAGCAGAGATCCGGGTAGCGGGAGGGTGCAGTATTTT. Protein product: CATSRDPGSGRVQYF. This rearrangement joins TRBV15 to TRBJ2-3, with TRBD2 identical over 11 bases. CDR3 length equals 15 residues. The V segment lost 0 bases and the J segment 11 bases; nucleotides outside the gene matches: 7. Looked up from germline, CDR1 is LNHNV and CDR2 is YYDKDF (reference sequence). Complete variable domain (other parts from reference TRBV15 and TRBJ2-3): DAMVIQNPRYQVTQFGKPVTLSCSQTLNHNVMYWYQQKSSQAPKLLFHYYDKDFNNEADTPDNFQSRRPNTSFCFLDIRSPGLGDTAMYLCATSRDPGSGRVQYFGPGTRLTVL.

The rearrangement uses TRBV3-1 (or the pseudogene TRBV3-2) and TRBJ1-6, with D possibly matching TRBD1 (5 bases). CDR3 length: 12 amino acids. V lost 6 bases, J lost 10 bases, and 10 bases lay in between. Per germline, CDR1 LGHDT and CDR2 YNNKEL (reference sequence). The CDR3 DNA reads TGTGCCAGCAGTCTGGGGCACTCACCCCTCCACTTT. This sequence encodes CASSLGHSPLHF.

Only a few counts were recorded for this clone. This chain uses TRBV12-3 or TRBV12-4 with TRBJ2-3; possibly TRBD2 for D (5 bases). Trimming removed 7 bases at V and 8 bases at J, with 16 bases between. This CDR3 has 13 residues. The CDR3 sequence: CASIPGFSGTQYF. CDR3 sequence (DNA): TGTGCCAGCATCCCGGGGTTCTCAGGTACGCAGTATTTT.

The chain employs TRBV27 and TRBJ2-7, with a possible D match to TRBD2 (5 bases). Germline CDR1 reads MNHEY; CDR2 reads SMNVEV (reference sequence). The CDR3 is 15 residues long. Trimming took off 5 bases at V and 5 bases at J, with 19 bases between the two ends. The CDR3 DNA reads as TGTGCCAGCAGTCCACGAGGCGGGCCCTGGGACGAGCAGTACTTC. Amino acids: CASSPRGGPWDEQYF.

V usage is TRBV30 and J usage is TRBJ1-2; D is undetermined. The CDR3 is 14 residues long. Germline values: CDR1 GTSNPN, CDR2 SVGIG (reference sequence). The germline V and J ends were trimmed by 0 bases and 3 bases, with 11 bases remaining between them. In DNA, the CDR3 is TGTGCCTGGAGTGTAGGAGGTTGGGACTATGGCTACACCTTC. It encodes CAWSVGGWDYGYTF.

This chain connects TRBV29-1 to TRBJ1-1; 9 bases are a match to TRBD1. The length of the CDR3 is 13 residues. Germline lookup yields CDR1 SQVTM and CDR2 ANQGSEA. Trimming took 3 bases from V and 4 from J; bases not matched to a gene: 3. The CDR3 loop is CSVDQGQGTEAFF. The DNA of the CDR3 is TGCAGCGTTGACCAGGGACAGGGCACTGAAGCTTTCTTT.

The genes are TRBV5-1 and TRBJ1-3; tentative D call: TRBD1 (6 bases). The CDR3 loop spans 16 amino acids. Germline CDR1 reads SGHRS; CDR2 reads YFSETQ. Between the trimmed V and J ends, which lost 6 bases and 2 bases, there was a span of 18 bases. CDR3 nucleotide sequence: TGCGCCAGCACCCCATCCCTGGGGGCTACTGGAAACACCATATATTTT. The encoded protein is CASTPSLGATGNTIYF.

The chain employs TRBV6-5 and TRBJ1-5, with a tentative D call TRBD1 (5 bases). CDR3 size: 12 residues. Between the trimmed V and J ends, which lost 8 bases and 9 bases, there was a span of 14 bases. Germline V gives CDR1 MNHEY, CDR2 SVGAGI. CDR3 bases: TGTGCCAGCTACGGGGGGTTGGGGCCCCAGCATTTT. Its protein is CASYGGLGPQHF.

The rearrangement joins TRBV28 to TRBJ1-6; TRBD1 is a possible D gene (6 bases). The CDR3 totals 14 residues. With 8 bases removed from V and 7 bases from J, the gap between germline ends came to 15 bases. The germline V gene has CDR1 MDHEN and CDR2 SYDVKM. CDR3 loop: CASQRDTGNSPLHF. CDR3 DNA: TGTGCCAGCCAGCGGGACACCGGAAATTCACCCCTCCACTTT.